This T cell receptor beta chain derives from a study of blood T cells in healthy people across ages. Study-level background: About one barcoded beta molecule per two T cells was captured by template switching.

Using a J-beta primer mix together with a sample-barcoded 5' primer, a second PCR was run for roughly 7 to 12 cycles. From the 5' RACE reads, TCRdb called clonotypes with MiXCR, one entry per CDR3 protein. The sample records roughly 2 million distinct CDR3 sequences, around 50% being singletons. Study-wide results and limits: Reliance upon unsorted PBMCs precluded definitive naive versus antigen-experienced comparison.

This CDR3 is built from 14 residues. V was trimmed by 5 bases and J by 0 bases, leaving 10 bases between them. The germline V gene has CDR1 MDHEN and CDR2 SYDVKM. Points on this clonotype: What it binds is unknown.

Each sample yielded at least 6 micrograms of PBMC total RNA. The J gene is TRBJ2-5, the V gene TRBV28; unclear D gene. Sequences were obtained from blood. The receptor was isolated from a woman between 40 and 55 years old in good health. This CDR3 reads CASSRWMNQETQYF. In DNA form, the CDR3 reads TGTGCCAGCAGTCGGTGGATGAACCAAGAGACCCAGTACTTC.